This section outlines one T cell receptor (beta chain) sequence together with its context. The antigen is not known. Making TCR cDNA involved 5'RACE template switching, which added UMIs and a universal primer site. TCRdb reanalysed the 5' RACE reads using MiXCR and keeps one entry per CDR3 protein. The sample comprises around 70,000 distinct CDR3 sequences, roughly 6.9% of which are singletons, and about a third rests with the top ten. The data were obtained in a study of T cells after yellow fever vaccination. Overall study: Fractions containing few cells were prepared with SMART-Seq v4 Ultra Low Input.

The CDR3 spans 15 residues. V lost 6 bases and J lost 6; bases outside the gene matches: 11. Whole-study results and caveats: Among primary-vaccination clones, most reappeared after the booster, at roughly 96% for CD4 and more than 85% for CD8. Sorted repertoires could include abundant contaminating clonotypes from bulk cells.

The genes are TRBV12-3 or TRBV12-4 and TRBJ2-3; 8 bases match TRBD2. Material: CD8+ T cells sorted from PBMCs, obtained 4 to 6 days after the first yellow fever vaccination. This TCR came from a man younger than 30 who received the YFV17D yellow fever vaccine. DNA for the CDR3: TGTGCCAGCAGCGGCTCGGGGGGGGCCCGTGATACGCAGTATTTT. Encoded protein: CASSGSGGARDTQYF.